This T cell receptor (beta chain) was captured by sequencing in a study of blood T cells in healthy people across ages. Every donor contributed roughly 10 milliliters of peripheral blood by blood draw. Germline CDR1 and CDR2: SGDLS and YYNGEE. The CDR3 length is 13 residues. V was clipped by 0 bases and J by 5 bases, with 6 bases between them. The authors ran a second PCR of about 6 to 11 cycles using a sample-barcoded 5' primer and a J-beta primer mix. Unique molecular identifiers of 12 random nucleotides labeled each cDNA. Each CDR3 protein is one row after TCRdb ran MiXCR on the 5' RACE reads. The sample yields 450,000 to 700,000 distinct CDR3 sequences, 27% seen once.

The receptor was isolated from a woman between 65 and 79 years old in good health. The sample consisted of blood. The V call is TRBV9, the J call TRBJ1-5, with unresolved D. CDR3 coding DNA: TGTGCCAGCAGCGTAGATTCGGATCAGCCCCAGCATTTT. Translation: CASSVDSDQPQHF.